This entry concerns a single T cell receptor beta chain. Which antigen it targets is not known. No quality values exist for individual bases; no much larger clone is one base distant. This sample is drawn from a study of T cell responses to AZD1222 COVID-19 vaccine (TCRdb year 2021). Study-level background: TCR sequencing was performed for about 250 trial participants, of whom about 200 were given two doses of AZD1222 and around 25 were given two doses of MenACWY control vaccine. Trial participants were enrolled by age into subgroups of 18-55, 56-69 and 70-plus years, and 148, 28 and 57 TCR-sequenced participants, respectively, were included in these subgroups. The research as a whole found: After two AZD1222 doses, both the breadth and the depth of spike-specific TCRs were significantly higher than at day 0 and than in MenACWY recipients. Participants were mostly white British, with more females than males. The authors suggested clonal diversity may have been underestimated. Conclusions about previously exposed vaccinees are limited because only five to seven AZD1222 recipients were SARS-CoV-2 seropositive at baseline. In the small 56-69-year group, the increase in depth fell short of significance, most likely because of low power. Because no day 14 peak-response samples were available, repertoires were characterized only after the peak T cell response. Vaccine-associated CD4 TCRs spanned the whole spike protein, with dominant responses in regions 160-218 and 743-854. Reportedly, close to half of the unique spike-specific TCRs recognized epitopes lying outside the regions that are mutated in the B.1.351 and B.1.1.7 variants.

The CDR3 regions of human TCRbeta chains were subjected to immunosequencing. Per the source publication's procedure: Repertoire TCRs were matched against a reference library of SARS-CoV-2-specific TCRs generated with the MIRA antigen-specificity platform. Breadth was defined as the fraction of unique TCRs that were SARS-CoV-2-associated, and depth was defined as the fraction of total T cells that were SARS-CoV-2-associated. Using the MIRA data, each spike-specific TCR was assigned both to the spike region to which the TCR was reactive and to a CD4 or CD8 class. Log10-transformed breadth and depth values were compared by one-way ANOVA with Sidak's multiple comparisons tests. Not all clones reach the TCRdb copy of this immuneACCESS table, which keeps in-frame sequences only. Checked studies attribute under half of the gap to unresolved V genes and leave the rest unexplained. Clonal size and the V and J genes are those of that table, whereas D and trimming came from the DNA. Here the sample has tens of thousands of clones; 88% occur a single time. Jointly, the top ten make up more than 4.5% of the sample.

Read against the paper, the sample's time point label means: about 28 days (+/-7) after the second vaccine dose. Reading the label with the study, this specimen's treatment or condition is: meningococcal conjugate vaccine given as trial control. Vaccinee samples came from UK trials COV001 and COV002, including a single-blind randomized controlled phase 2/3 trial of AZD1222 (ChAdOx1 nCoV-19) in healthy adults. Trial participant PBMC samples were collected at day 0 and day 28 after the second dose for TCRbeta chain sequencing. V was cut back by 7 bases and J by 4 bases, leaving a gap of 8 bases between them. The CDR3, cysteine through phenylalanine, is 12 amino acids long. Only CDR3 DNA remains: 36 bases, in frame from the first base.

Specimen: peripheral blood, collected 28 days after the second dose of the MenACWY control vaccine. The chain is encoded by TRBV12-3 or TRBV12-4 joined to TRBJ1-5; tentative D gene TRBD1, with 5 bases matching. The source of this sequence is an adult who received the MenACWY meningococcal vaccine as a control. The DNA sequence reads TGTGCCAGCACCGAGGGGAATCAGCCCCAGCATTTT. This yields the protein CASTEGNQPQHF.